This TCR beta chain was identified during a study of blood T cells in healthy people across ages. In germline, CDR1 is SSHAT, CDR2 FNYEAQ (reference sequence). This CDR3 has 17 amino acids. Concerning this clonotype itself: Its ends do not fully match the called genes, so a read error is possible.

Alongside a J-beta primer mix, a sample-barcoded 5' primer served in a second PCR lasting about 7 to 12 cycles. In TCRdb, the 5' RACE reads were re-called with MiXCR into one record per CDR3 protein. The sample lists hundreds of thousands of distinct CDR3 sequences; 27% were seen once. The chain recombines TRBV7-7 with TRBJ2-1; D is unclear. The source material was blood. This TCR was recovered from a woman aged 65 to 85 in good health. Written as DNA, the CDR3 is TGTGCTAGCAGCCCTTCCCGACCCACCAGCTCCTACAATGAGCAGTTCTTC. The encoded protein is CASSPSRPTSSYNEQFF. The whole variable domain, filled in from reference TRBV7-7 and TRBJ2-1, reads GAGVSQSPRYKVTKRGQDVTLRCDPISSHATLYWYQQALGQGPEFLTYFNYEAQPDKSGLPSDRFSAERPEGSISTLTIQRTEQRDSAMYRCASSPSRPTSSYNEQFFGPGTRLTVL.